The T cell receptor (beta chain) described here comes from a study of blood T cell repertoires in COVID-19. About the study: Sources were T cells, B-cell-depleted T cells, or PBMCs; the material itself was cDNA or gDNA.

To note about this clone: This CDR3 is also generated by other DNA sequences in the sample.

CDR1 is LNHDA, CDR2 SQIVND, per germline (reference sequence). The CDR3 spans 13 residues. V shed 6 bases and J shed 0 bases, with 7 bases lying between them. The data were produced by immunoSEQ multiplex PCR, yet TCRdb's version contains in-frame clones alone and is incomplete. The table has tens of thousands of clones, about 83% seen once. The sample taken for sequencing was peripheral blood. This sequence originates from a man in his fifties with active COVID-19. The V call is TRBV19, the J call TRBJ2-3; D is unclear. CDR3 bases: TGTGCCAGTAGCCCCACAAGCACAGATACGCAGTATTTT. It codes for CASSPTSTDTQYF.